This is a list of T cell receptor beta chains from one sample in a study of T cells in Graves' hyperthyroidism and ophthalmopathy. TCRdb ran MiXCR on the multiplex PCR reads and lists one entry per CDR3 protein. The data hold 650,000 to 850,000 distinct CDR3 sequences, with around 20% observed a single time. Source material: blood. These receptors were taken from a woman in her forties or fifties with Graves' hyperthyroidism that later progressed to Graves' ophthalmopathy. The CDR3 runs from the conserved cysteine through the conserved F or W. The D gene is left open where the match is weak. For some rows the clone size is stated as once, few or many, or as a class when expanded; others skip it.

>NA|14|TRBV11-2|many|TRBJ2-7
CASSHWDKPYEQYF
TGTGCCAGCAGCCACTGGGACAAACCCTACGAGCAGTACTTC
>TRBD2|14|TRBV20-1|few|TRBJ2-5
CSARDFGGVETQHF
TGCAGTGCGAGAGATTTTGGGGGGGTGGAGACCCAGCACTTC
>NA|12|TRBV6-5|NA|TRBJ2-1
CASSYGQGKQFF
TGTGCCAGCAGTTACGGTCAGGGCAAGCAGTTCTTC
>TRBD1|14|TRBV27|many|TRBJ2-3
CASRGTGGFNTQYF
TGTGCCAGCAGGGGGACAGGGGGCTTTAATACGCAGTATTTT
>NA|15|TRBV5-1|many|TRBJ2-3
CASSFYRDGTDTQYF
TGCGCCAGCAGCTTCTACCGGGACGGCACAGATACGCAGTATTTT
>NA|17|TRBV19|NA|TRBJ1-5
CASSINQGRRGNQPQHF
TGTGCCAGTAGTATAAATCAGGGGAGGCGCGGCAATCAGCCCCAGCATTTT
>NA|13|TRBV29-1|NA|TRBJ1-2
CSGGVDKHYGYTF
TGCAGCGGGGGGGTAGACAAGCACTATGGCTACACCTTC
>NA|13|TRBV5-6|once|TRBJ1-1
CASGPYGQNEAFF
TGTGCCAGCGGCCCCTATGGACAAAATGAAGCTTTCTTT
>NA|13|TRBV18|few|TRBJ2-1
CASSLGEDNEQFF
TGTGCCAGCTCACTTGGCGAGGACAATGAGCAGTTCTTC
>NA|17|TRBV15|many|TRBJ1-4
CATSRDLAASSNEKLFF
TGTGCCACCAGCAGAGATTTGGCAGCCAGTTCTAATGAAAAACTGTTTTTT
>NA|12|TRBV12-3/TRBV12-4|many|TRBJ1-2
CASSSPRGSYTF
TGTGCCAGCAGCTCCCCCCGCGGATCCTACACCTTC
>NA|16|TRBV5-6|few|TRBJ1-5
CASSLVGPISNQPQHF
TGTGCCAGCAGCTTGGTGGGACCGATTAGCAATCAGCCCCAGCATTTT
>NA|15|TRBV7-9|NA|TRBJ2-2
CASSPPTDNTGELFF
TGTGCCAGCAGCCCCCCGACAGACAACACCGGGGAGCTGTTTTTT
>TRBD1|15|TRBV19|NA|TRBJ1-2
CATKSGGLTNYGYTF
TGTGCCACCAAATCAGGGGGCCTGACTAACTATGGCTACACCTTC
>NA|13|TRBV6-1|few|TRBJ1-1
CASSEAGGAEAFF
TGTGCCAGCAGTGAAGCGGGAGGCGCTGAAGCTTTCTTT
>NA|17|TRBV28|many|TRBJ1-1
CASSTSRRGRGNTEAFF
TGTGCCAGCAGCACTTCTCGCAGGGGACGGGGGAACACTGAAGCTTTCTTT
>NA|12|TRBV5-1|few|TRBJ1-3
CATSETGNTIYF
TGCGCCACCTCAGAGACTGGAAACACCATATATTTT
>NA|10|TRBV20-1|NA|TRBJ2-7
CSVPSYEQYF
TGCAGTGTACCGAGTTACGAGCAGTACTTC
>NA|16|TRBV11-2|few|TRBJ2-5
CASSLRSGQYQETQYF
TGTGCCAGCAGCTTAAGGAGTGGGCAGTACCAAGAGACCCAGTACTTC
>NA|14|TRBV11-2|many|TRBJ1-1
CASSKQIMNTEAFF
TGTGCCAGCAGCAAACAGATCATGAACACTGAAGCTTTCTTT
>TRBD1|15|TRBV7-2|NA|TRBJ1-2
CASSVSLRDSYGYTF
TGTGCCAGCAGCGTATCGCTCCGGGACAGCTATGGCTACACCTTC
>NA|14|TRBV7-9|once|TRBJ2-7
CASSLPQDPYEQYF
TGTGCCAGCAGCTTACCACAGGACCCCTACGAGCAGTACTTC
>NA|15|TRBV12-5|few|TRBJ2-2
CASGNLQGNTGELFF
TGTGCTAGTGGTAACCTACAGGGGAACACCGGGGAGCTGTTTTTT
>NA|14|TRBV20-1|NA|TRBJ1-2
CSASSPTKGYGYTF
TGCAGTGCTAGCTCCCCGACAAAGGGCTATGGCTACACCTTC
>TRBD2|15|TRBV11-2|many|TRBJ2-7
CASSPHGLAGGEQYF
TGTGCCAGCAGCCCTCACGGACTAGCGGGGGGAGAGCAGTACTTC
>NA|15|TRBV5-1|many|TRBJ2-3
CASSIGQKFTDTQYF
TGCGCCAGCAGTATAGGACAGAAATTCACAGATACGCAGTATTTT
>TRBD1|15|TRBV4-1|NA|TRBJ1-1
CASSQGYRGDTEAFF
TGCGCCAGCAGCCAAGGTTACAGGGGAGACACTGAAGCTTTCTTT
>NA|17|TRBV11-2|many|TRBJ1-3
CASSLDRPGIIGNTIYF
TGTGCCAGCAGCTTAGATCGGCCGGGTATCATTGGAAACACCATATATTTT
>NA|12|TRBV20-1|NA|TRBJ2-3
CSATVTTDTQYF
TGCAGTGCTACGGTGACTACCGATACGCAGTATTTT
>NA|14|TRBV3-1|once|TRBJ2-7
CASSQGGSTYEQYF
TGTGCCAGCAGCCAAGGCGGCAGTACCTACGAGCAGTACTTC
>NA|15|TRBV20-1|many|TRBJ1-1
CSAREGRGGSLEAFF
TGCAGTGCTAGAGAGGGTCGCGGAGGGTCCCTTGAAGCTTTCTTT
>NA|15|TRBV3-1|NA|TRBJ1-2
CASSQALDGGYGYTF
TGTGCCAGCAGCCAAGCGCTCGACGGGGGCTATGGCTACACCTTC
>NA|12|TRBV7-8|NA|TRBJ1-5
CASSPVLNPQHF
TGTGCCAGCAGCCCCGTGCTCAATCCCCAGCATTTT
>TRBD1|14|TRBV11-1|many|TRBJ1-2
CASSLQGAVYGYTF
TGTGCCAGCAGCTTACAGGGGGCCGTCTATGGCTACACCTTC
>NA|17|TRBV15|NA|TRBJ1-5
CATSGGGSFNSDQPQHF
TGTGCCACCAGCGGAGGCGGCAGTTTTAATAGCGATCAGCCCCAGCATTTT
>NA|14|TRBV7-9|few|TRBJ2-2
CASSKAASSGELFF
TGTGCCAGCAGCAAAGCAGCGTCCTCCGGGGAGCTGTTTTTT
>TRBD1|16|TRBV5-4|few|TRBJ1-3
CASSEGQGASGNTIYF
TGTGCCAGCAGCGAGGGACAGGGGGCTTCTGGAAACACCATATATTTT